The 3 T cell receptor beta chains reported below all come from one sample, sequenced in a study of blood T cell repertoires in COVID-19. Method: immunoSEQ multiplex PCR; TCRdb's copy keeps in-frame clones and lacks some. The repertoire holds about 260,000 clones, with 80% to 90% as singletons. Source material: peripheral blood. The receptors were gathered from a man aged 25 to 40 with active or convalescent COVID-19.

This clone appeared a single time. The chain couples TRBV5-5 to TRBJ2-3, with 11 bases fitting TRBD2. With V trimmed by 7 bases and J by 0 bases, 16 bases remained unmatched. This CDR3 is 19 amino acids long. Per germline, CDR1 SGHKS and CDR2 YYEKEE (reference sequence). The CDR3 nucleotides are TGTGCCAGCCCCATAAACCCTAGCGGGGGGCGAACTAGCACAGATACGCAGTATTTT. Protein sequence: CASPINPSGGRTSTDTQYF.

This chain uses TRBV10-1 with TRBJ2-7, with D maybe TRBD2 (5 bases). The CDR3 totals 12 residues. CDR1 and CDR2 (germline): WNHNN, SYGVQD (reference sequence). Deletions cut 3 bases from V and 6 bases from J, with 9 bases between. The DNA for the CDR3 is TGCGCCAGCAGTGACGGGATCTCCGAGCAGTACTTC. Translated, it gives CASSDGISEQYF.

The rearrangement uses TRBV6-5 and TRBJ2-1; possibly TRBD2 for D (6 bases). Germline V gives CDR1 MNHEY, CDR2 SVGAGI. V lost 11 bases and J 8 bases, leaving 19 bases between the germline ends. The CDR3 sequence is 13 residues long. CDR3 residues: CAARDPGRYEQFF. CDR3 coding DNA: TGTGCCGCCCGGGACCCGGGGAGGTATGAGCAGTTCTTC.